The 25 T cell receptor beta chains below come from one sample, sequenced in a study of beta chain features in type 1 diabetes. All of the isolated RNA was reverse transcribed, so expressed TCRB transcripts were sequenced. The table came from immunoSEQ multiplex PCR; TCRdb's copy has only in-frame clones and leaves some out. Of about 220,000 clones in the sample, approximately 11% were seen once. The sequencing input was central memory CD4+ T cells from blood. These receptors were taken from a man aged 18 to 35 in good health.

This clone was counted a few times. One base separates it from a far larger clone, so it is likely a read error. The chain couples TRBV30 to TRBJ2-7, with 10 nucleotides matching TRBD2. Germline values: CDR1 GTSNPN, CDR2 SVGIG (reference sequence). This CDR3 is built from 14 residues. V dropped 4 bases and J dropped 3; count of bases not matched to a gene: 6. CDR3 sequence (DNA): TGTGCCTGGATGGGATGGACTAGCGGCTACGAGCAGTACTTC. This gives the protein CAWMGWTSGYEQYF.

This clone was picked up many times. The gene calls are TRBV9 and TRBJ2-7; either TRBD1 or TRBD2 may supply D (5 bases each). This CDR3 has 14 amino acids. Deletions cut 0 bases from V and 3 bases from J, with 10 bases between. The germline CDR1 and CDR2 sequences are SGDLS and YYNGEE. This CDR3 is CASSVATGGYEQYF. The DNA for the CDR3 is TGTGCCAGCAGCGTAGCTACTGGGGGCTACGAGCAGTACTTC.

This clone was seen just once. The rearrangement uses TRBV2 and TRBJ2-7, with unresolved D. The V and J ends lost 5 bases and 4 bases respectively, with 6 bases between them. This CDR3 contains 11 residues. Germline lookup yields CDR1 SNHLY and CDR2 FYNNEI. In DNA form, the CDR3 reads TGTGCCAGCAGTCATGAATACGAGCAGTACTTC. Translated, it gives CASSHEYEQYF.

The rearrangement links TRBV2 to TRBJ2-7; 8 bases are a match to TRBD2. The J call may be faulty, since TRBJ2-5 better matches the DNA end. Germline CDR1 and CDR2: SNHLY and FYNNEI. CDR3 length: 14 residues. CDR3 in amino acids: CASRNGRGEETQYF. The DNA for the CDR3 is TGTGCCAGCCGGAACGGGAGGGGCGAGGAGACCCAGTACTTC.

This clone was recorded a few times. The chain joins TRBV27 to TRBJ2-4; the match to TRBD1 covers 9 bases. J was trimmed by 4 bases and V by 5 bases; bases with no gene match: 3. The CDR3 contains 14 residues. The germline gives CDR1 MNHEY, CDR2 SMNVEV (reference sequence). The DNA for the CDR3 is TGTGCCAGCAGTCCCGACAGGGGGAAAAACATTCAGTACTTC. This translates into CASSPDRGKNIQYF.

The chain has TRBV30 and TRBJ2-7; 12 bases match TRBD2. Trimming took 2 bases from V and 0 from J; bases not matched to a gene: 5. Germline CDR1 is GTSNPN and CDR2 is SVGIG (reference sequence). The CDR3 extends over 16 amino acids. The CDR3 nucleotides are TGTGCCTGGAGTAAAGGGACTAGCGGGCGCTCCTACGAGCAGTACTTC. Its translation is CAWSKGTSGRSYEQYF. The variable domain in full, completed from reference TRBV30 and TRBJ2-7, reads SQTIHQWPATLVQPVGSPLSLECTVEGTSNPNLYWYRQAAGRGLQLLFYSVGIGQISSEVPQNLSASRPQDRQFILSSKKLLLSDSGFYLCAWSKGTSGRSYEQYFGPGTRLTVT.

The chain is built from TRBV19 and TRBJ1-1; 9 bases map to TRBD1. J was trimmed by 4 bases and V by 5 bases; bases with no gene match: 8. Germline-derived CDR1 and CDR2 are LNHDA and SQIVND (reference sequence). This CDR3 region has 15 residues. The chain's CDR3 is CASSDGTGWSTEAFF. The CDR3 DNA follows: TGTGCCAGTAGTGATGGGACAGGGTGGAGCACTGAAGCTTTCTTT.

This clone has just a few counts. The chain joins TRBV7-2 to TRBJ2-1; TRBD2 matches 9 bases. Germline CDR1 SGHTA, CDR2 FQGNSA. V dropped 3 bases and J dropped 4; count of bases not matched to a gene: 4. CDR3 length equals 15 residues. Written as DNA, the CDR3 is TGTGCCAGCAGCTTTGAACTAGCGGGTTACAATGAGCAGTTCTTC. Translation gives CASSFELAGYNEQFF. Variable domain in full (rest from reference TRBV7-2 and TRBJ2-1): GAGVSQSPSNKVTEKGKDVELRCDPISGHTALYWYRQSLGQGLEFLIYFQGNSAPDKSGLPSDRFSAERTGGSVSTLTIQRTQQEDSAVYLCASSFELAGYNEQFFGPGTRLTVL.

Concerning this clone itself: The sample has other DNA sequences that encode this CDR3 too. The V and J genes are TRBV30 and TRBJ2-3, with TRBD1 as a possible D gene (6 bases). The CDR3 length is 11 residues. Trimming took off 4 bases at V and 4 bases at J, with 6 bases between the two ends. Germline V gene sequence: CDR1 GTSNPN, CDR2 SVGIG (reference sequence). CDR3 nucleotides: TGTGCCTGGACAGGGGCAGATACGCAGTATTTT. This gives the protein CAWTGADTQYF.

This sequence joins TRBV2 and TRBJ1-2, with a possible D match to TRBD1 (6 bases). The CDR3 runs to 14 residues. V lost 2 bases and J 2 bases, leaving 9 bases between the germline ends. Germline loops: CDR1 SNHLY, CDR2 FYNNEI. The CDR3 region has the DNA TGTGCCAGCAGTGAAACAACAGGGAACTATGGCTACACCTTC. Translating it yields CASSETTGNYGYTF.

In its sample, this clone was seen many times. The chain has TRBV5-1 and TRBJ2-1; D assignment may be TRBD1 or TRBD2 (5 bases each). In germline, CDR1 is SGHRS, CDR2 YFSETQ. V dropped 4 bases and J dropped 14 bases, with 13 bases sitting between them. The CDR3 runs 11 residues. The DNA of the CDR3 is TGCGCCAGCAGCGAAGGGACGGCAAAGTTCTTC. Protein sequence: CASSEGTAKFF.

This clone was recorded many times. This rearrangement joins TRBV30 to TRBJ2-3, with 8 bases identical to TRBD2. Germline CDR1 reads GTSNPN; CDR2 reads SVGIG (reference sequence). This CDR3 is 13 amino acids long. The V segment lost 2 bases and the J segment 6 bases; nucleotides outside the gene matches: 4. The CDR3 is CAWSRRGRDTQYF. DNA of the CDR3: TGTGCCTGGAGTCGGCGCGGGAGGGATACGCAGTATTTT.

With regard to this clone: One end of the junction fails to match germline, which may point to a read error. This chain joins TRBV10-3 and TRBJ2-5, with a weak D call TRBD1 (5 bases). The CDR3 sequence is 13 residues long. Germline loops: CDR1 ENHRY, CDR2 SYGVKD. The CDR3 here is CASSYSKGETQYF. CDR3 nucleotide sequence: TGTGCCAGCAGTTACTCGAAGGGGGAGACCCAGTACTTC.

The genes are TRBV7-9 and TRBJ2-2; tentatively, D is TRBD2 (6 bases). This CDR3 comprises 15 residues. From germline, CDR1 is SEHNR and CDR2 FQNEAQ (reference sequence). Trimming shortened V by 4 bases and J by 4 bases, and 13 bases separated the two germline ends. The CDR3 region is CASSSAGRLTGELFF. The CDR3 DNA reads TGTGCCAGCAGCTCCGCGGGACGGCTCACCGGGGAGCTGTTTTTT.

The chain couples TRBV5-1 to TRBJ2-1, with 9 nucleotides matching TRBD1. Per the germline V gene, CDR1 is SGHRS and CDR2 is YFSETQ. Germline trimming cut 0 bases from V and 9 bases from J; bases unmatched to any gene: 16. CDR3 length: 18 residues. CDR3 in DNA: TGCGCCAGCAGCTTGGACAGGGGGCCGAGTAGCGCCGCCGGTGAGCAGTTCTTC. Its protein is CASSLDRGPSSAAGEQFF.

This clone was found once. This rearrangement joins TRBV7-2 to TRBJ2-2; 11 bases map to TRBD1. The CDR3 extends over 16 amino acids. J lost 4 bases, V lost 5 bases, and 6 bases had no gene match. CDR1 and CDR2 (germline): SGHTA, FQGNSA. DNA of the CDR3: TGTGCCAGCAGCCCGAGAGGACAGGGGGCCACCGGGGAGCTGTTTTTT. Protein product: CASSPRGQGATGELFF.

This chain connects TRBV7-2 to TRBJ2-3; D not certain. Germline values: CDR1 SGHTA, CDR2 FQGNSA. The CDR3 consists of 16 residues. V lost 0 bases, J lost 0 bases, and 10 bases lay in between. CDR3 DNA: TGTGCCAGCAGCTTAGCTTTCGGCAGGAGCACAGATACGCAGTATTTT. Protein: CASSLAFGRSTDTQYF.

This clone was seen a few times. This chain uses TRBV9 with TRBJ2-1, with D unresolved. The CDR3 is made up of 14 amino acids. V lost 0 bases, J lost 8 bases, and 12 bases lay in between. The germline CDR1 and CDR2 sequences are SGDLS and YYNGEE. CDR3 sequence reads: CASSVAGPSYEQFF. CDR3 in DNA: TGTGCCAGCAGCGTAGCTGGTCCCAGCTATGAGCAGTTCTTC.

This clone was seen a few times. The J gene is TRBJ2-7, the V gene TRBV18; D ambiguous. V was shortened by 4 bases and J by 2 bases, with 12 bases between the two germline ends. Germline values: CDR1 KGHSH, CDR2 LQKENI. This CDR3 is 14 amino acids long. CDR3 loop: CASSRLQETYEQYF. The CDR3 DNA is TGTGCCAGCTCACGCCTGCAGGAAACCTACGAGCAGTACTTC.

This clone was found once. The rearrangement uses TRBV19 and TRBJ2-7; D possibly corresponds to TRBD1 (5 bases). The CDR3 is made up of 12 amino acids. Trimming cost V 4 bases and J 3 bases, with 7 bases left between them. Per germline, CDR1 LNHDA and CDR2 SQIVND (reference sequence). The CDR3 sequence: CASSTRDYEQYF. DNA of the CDR3: TGTGCCAGTAGTACCAGGGACTACGAGCAGTACTTC.

This chain joins TRBV5-1 and TRBJ2-1, with a weak D call TRBD2 (5 bases). The CDR3 consists of 15 residues. Trimming left V 0 bases short and J 3 bases short, with 10 bases between. The germline V gene has CDR1 SGHRS and CDR2 YFSETQ. The CDR3 loop reads CASSLVRGGYNEQFF. CDR3 sequence (DNA): TGCGCCAGCAGCTTGGTACGAGGAGGCTACAATGAGCAGTTCTTC.

The rearrangement uses TRBV19 and TRBJ1-1; D gene uncertain. The CDR3 is made up of 13 amino acids. Trimming removed 2 bases from V and 1 base from J, with 5 bases in between. Germline CDR1 reads LNHDA; CDR2 reads SQIVND (reference sequence). This chain's CDR3 is CASSITANTEAFF. Written as DNA, the CDR3 is TGTGCCAGTAGTATAACAGCGAACACTGAAGCTTTCTTT.

This rearrangement joins TRBV30 to TRBJ2-1; TRBD2 matches 8 bases. J gave up 0 bases and V 1 base, and 5 bases lay outside the gene matches. The V gene's germline CDR1 is GTSNPN and CDR2 SVGIG (reference sequence). The CDR3 extends over 16 amino acids. In nucleotides, the CDR3 is TGTGCCTGGAGTGCACTAGCGGCAAGCTCCTACAATGAGCAGTTCTTC. Amino acid sequence: CAWSALAASSYNEQFF. Based on the CDR3 plus reference TRBV30 and TRBJ2-1, the full variable domain is SQTIHQWPATLVQPVGSPLSLECTVEGTSNPNLYWYRQAAGRGLQLLFYSVGIGQISSEVPQNLSASRPQDRQFILSSKKLLLSDSGFYLCAWSALAASSYNEQFFGPGTRLTVL.

This chain connects TRBV15 to TRBJ2-5; either TRBD1 or TRBD2 may fit D (5 bases each). The germline CDR1 and CDR2 sequences are LNHNV and YYDKDF (reference sequence). V lost 0 bases and J 1 base, leaving 9 bases between the germline ends. The CDR3 is made up of 15 amino acids. The CDR3, as DNA: TGTGCCACCAGCAGAGATCGGGGCCCCCAAGAGACCCAGTACTTC. This sequence encodes CATSRDRGPQETQYF.

This clone has a handful of counts. The rearrangement joins TRBV7-2 to TRBJ2-7; D unresolved. Trimming left V 5 bases short and J 5 bases short, with 10 bases between. This CDR3 is built from 12 residues. Germline V gives CDR1 SGHTA, CDR2 FQGNSA. The CDR3 sequence: CASSPPAHEQYF. CDR3 nucleotide sequence: TGTGCCAGCAGCCCCCCTGCCCACGAGCAGTACTTC.